The 29 T cell receptor beta chains in this list originate from one sample, sequenced in a study of breast tumors, draining lymph nodes, adjacent tissues. In TCRdb, the multiplex PCR reads were re-called with MiXCR into one record per CDR3 protein. This table has some 150,000 distinct CDR3 sequences, around 24% appearing once. Breast cancer patients provided tissue from their axillary draining lymph nodes. Sequenced material: axillary lymph node tissue. The receptors were sampled from a female donor with breast cancer. Some clones in this sample may be carry-over from other donors' samples.

This clonotype has ten or more counts. The chain links TRBV27 to TRBJ2-7, with D perhaps TRBD2 (6 bases). The germline CDR1 and CDR2 sequences are MNHEY and SMNVEV (reference sequence). The CDR3 is 14 amino acids. Deletions cut 3 bases from V and 1 base from J, with 10 bases between. The CDR3 protein is CASSFVRGSYEQYF. As DNA, the CDR3 is TGTGCCAGCAGTTTCGTGCGGGGATCCTACGAGCAGTACTTC.

This clonotype has at least ten counts. V usage is TRBV25-1 and J usage is TRBJ1-2; no firm D call. This CDR3 spans 14 amino acids. CDR1 is MGHDK, CDR2 SYGVNS, per germline. V was clipped by 3 bases and J by 2 bases, with 10 bases between them. The CDR3 region is CASSEPGPNYGYTF. The CDR3 DNA reads as TGTGCCAGCAGTGAGCCAGGCCCGAACTATGGCTACACCTTC.

This clonotype has a handful of counts. A much larger clonotype is one base distant, so this may be a read error. This sequence joins TRBV12-5 and TRBJ2-7, with 7 bases lining up with TRBD1. V lost 6 bases and J lost 4; bases outside the gene matches: 15. The germline V gene has CDR1 LGHNT and CDR2 FRNRAP. The CDR3 consists of 16 residues. The DNA of the CDR3 is TGTGCTAGTGGACGAGCGACAGGGTGGGGTGCGTACGAGCAGTACTTC. It is translated as CASGRATGWGAYEQYF.

This clonotype was recorded a few times. This chain connects TRBV3-1 to TRBJ2-1; possible D gene TRBD2, 6 bases. V was clipped by 1 base and J by 8 bases, with 21 bases between them. CDR3 length: 17 residues. The germline V gene encodes CDR1 LGHDT and CDR2 YNNKEL (reference sequence). The CDR3 bases are TGTGCCAGCAGCCAAGCCCCGGGAGCGGCCAAGGGCTATGAGCAGTTCTTC. Translating gives CASSQAPGAAKGYEQFF.

This clonotype was counted many times. This sequence joins TRBV19 and TRBJ2-3, with no clear D. V was pared by 3 bases and J by 3 bases, with 7 bases between. There are 13 residues in the CDR3. Germline V gene data show CDR1 as LNHDA and CDR2 as SQIVND (reference sequence). In nucleotides, the CDR3 is TGTGCCAGTAGTATTCCCCCGACAGATACGCAGTATTTT. Amino acids: CASSIPPTDTQYF.

This clonotype was picked up a small number of times. The chain is built from TRBV4-2 and TRBJ1-4; D is ambiguous. CDR1 is LGHNA and CDR2 is YNFKEQ in the germline V gene. V was pared by 2 bases and J by 5 bases, with 6 bases between. The CDR3 extends over 13 amino acids. CDR3 sequence reads: CASSQQTNEKLFF. The CDR3 DNA reads as TGTGCCAGCAGCCAACAAACGAATGAAAAACTGTTTTTT.

This clonotype was found many times. This chain joins TRBV7-3 and TRBJ2-1; D is possibly TRBD2 (5 bases). V lost 5 bases and J lost 5, with 10 bases in between. The CDR3 is made up of 13 amino acids. CDR1 is SGHTA, CDR2 FQGTGA, per germline. For the CDR3, the DNA is TGTGCCAGCAGCCCCGGACTCAACAATGAGCAGTTCTTC. Translating it yields CASSPGLNNEQFF.

This clonotype was recorded many times. The chain has TRBV30 and TRBJ2-7; D is tentatively TRBD1 or TRBD2 (5 bases each). The CDR3 spans 13 residues. CDR1 is GTSNPN and CDR2 is SVGIG in the germline V gene (reference sequence). Trimming shortened V by 1 base and J by 7 bases, and 14 bases separated the two germline ends. Here the CDR3 reads CAWSAGPVGEQYF. DNA for the CDR3: TGTGCCTGGAGTGCGGGACCTGTGGGGGAGCAGTACTTC. Supplemented by reference TRBV30 and TRBJ2-7, the full variable domain reads SQTIHQWPATLVQPVGSPLSLECTVEGTSNPNLYWYRQAAGRGLQLLFYSVGIGQISSEVPQNLSASRPQDRQFILSSKKLLLSDSGFYLCAWSAGPVGEQYFGPGTRLTVT.

This clonotype was seen many times. The genes are TRBV6-1 and TRBJ2-3; maybe TRBD2 (5 bases). This CDR3 is 15 amino acids long. V lost 2 bases to trimming and J lost 6 bases, with 15 bases between them. Germline assignment: CDR1 MNHNS and CDR2 SASEGT. CDR3 coding DNA: TGTGCCAGCAGTGAACTTAGGAGCGGACCTGATACGCAGTATTTT. Its translation: CASSELRSGPDTQYF.

Of note for this clonotype: It may be a read error: a sequence one base away is much more abundant. It is likely a read error, because the conserved phenylalanine at the end of the CDR3 is missing. CDR3 region: CSASGTSGSLRETQYL. The CDR3 DNA is TGCAGTGCTAGTGGGACTAGCGGGAGTTTGAGAGAGACCCAGTACCTC. The chain carries TRBV20-1 and TRBJ2-5; 14 positions match TRBD2. In germline, CDR1 is DFQATT, CDR2 SNEGSKA (reference sequence). The CDR3 is 16 amino acids. V lost 3 bases, J lost 4 bases, and 7 bases stayed unmatched.

At least ten counts were recorded for this clonotype. This chain links TRBV5-1 with TRBJ2-5; no firm D call. The CDR3 loop spans 13 amino acids. Trimming pared 5 bases from V and 1 base from J, leaving 9 bases between. Germline V gives CDR1 SGHRS, CDR2 YFSETQ. The CDR3 bases are TGCGCCAGCAGAGCTGTTGGCCAAGAGACCCAGTACTTC. This translates into CASRAVGQETQYF.

The CDR3 DNA reads TGTGCCAGCACCCTCGAGGGCGGGGTGGATCAAGAGACCCAGTACTTC. Encoded protein: CASTLEGGVDQETQYF. The chain links TRBV6-6 to TRBJ2-5; maybe TRBD2 (6 bases). This CDR3 comprises 16 residues. V was pared by 7 bases and J by 2 bases, with 20 bases between. Germline CDR1 and CDR2: MNHNY and SVGAGI (reference sequence).

The CDR3 loop reads CASSLQGEKLFF. In DNA form, the CDR3 reads TGTGCCAGCAGCTTACAGGGAGAAAAACTGTTTTTT. The rearrangement uses TRBV13 and TRBJ1-4, with D possibly TRBD1 on 5 matching bases. Between the trimmed V and J ends, which lost 2 bases and 8 bases, there was a span of 6 bases. Germline V lookup: CDR1 PRHDT, CDR2 FYEKMQ (reference sequence). The CDR3 has 12 amino acids.

This clonotype has at least ten counts. The chain recombines TRBV14 with TRBJ2-7; D is ambiguous. CDR3 length: 11 residues. The ends were cut back, 1 base at V and 9 bases at J, with 7 bases in the middle. Per the germline V gene, CDR1 is SGHDN and CDR2 is FVKESK. CDR3 loop: CASSQGPGQYF. The CDR3 nucleotides are TGTGCCAGCAGCCAAGGCCCGGGGCAGTACTTC.

This clonotype was seen at least ten times. CDR3 nucleotides: TGTGCCAGCAGCGTACAGGGGGATGAGCAGTTCTTC. Encoded protein: CASSVQGDEQFF. This chain connects TRBV9 to TRBJ2-1, with TRBD1 matching over 7 bases. The CDR3 consists of 12 residues. Germline V CDR1 and CDR2: SGDLS, YYNGEE. Trimming took 1 base from V and 8 from J; bases not matched to a gene: 0.

This clonotype was seen a single time. A much larger clone lies a single base off, so this may be a read error. The conserved phenylalanine or tryptophan normally closing the CDR3 is absent here, so this likely arose from a read error. This chain uses TRBV3-1 with TRBJ1-6, with 10 bases that match TRBD1. Germline assignment: CDR1 LGHDT and CDR2 YNNKEL (reference sequence). V trimming: 3 bases; J trimming: 7 bases; junction bases outside the gene matches: 3. The CDR3 runs to 15 residues. The CDR3 spells CASSQDRGGNSPLHS. In nucleotides, the CDR3 is TGTGCCAGCAGCCAGGACAGGGGGGGAAATTCACCCCTCCACTCT.

Note on this clonotype: This may come from a read error, since a much larger clone is one base off. V usage is TRBV5-4 and J usage is TRBJ1-5, with no clear D. CDR3 length: 13 residues. Trimming pared 2 bases from V and 11 bases from J, leaving 14 bases between. Per germline, CDR1 SGHNT and CDR2 YYREEE (reference sequence). For the CDR3, the DNA is TGTGCCAGCAGCTTTGACCCAGGTGAGTCCCAGCATTTT. It encodes CASSFDPGESQHF. Drawing the rest from reference TRBV5-4 and TRBJ1-5, the complete variable domain is ETGVTQSPTHLIKTRGQQVTLRCSSQSGHNTVSWYQQALGQGPQFIFQYYREEENGRGNFPPRFSGLQFPNYSSELNVNALELDDSALYLCASSFDPGESQHFGDGTRLSIL.

The chain couples TRBV25-1 to TRBJ1-1, with 9 bases lining up with TRBD1. Unmatched junction bases numbered 4, after V lost 4 bases and J lost 10 bases. Per germline, CDR1 MGHDK and CDR2 SYGVNS. The CDR3 has 12 residues. The CDR3 region is CASSAGQGIAFF. The CDR3 bases are TGTGCCAGCAGTGCGGGACAGGGTATAGCTTTCTTT.

This clonotype showed up many times. The chain couples TRBV7-7 to TRBJ2-1; D not certain. CDR1 is SSHAT, CDR2 FNYEAQ, per germline (reference sequence). CDR3 size: 15 residues. The germline V and J ends were trimmed by 0 bases and 4 bases, with 10 bases remaining between them. CDR3 in amino acids: CASSLASGPYNEQFF. For the CDR3, the DNA is TGTGCCAGCAGCTTAGCGTCAGGCCCTTACAATGAGCAGTTCTTC. The entire variable domain, with the rest obtained from reference TRBV7-7 and TRBJ2-1, is as follows: GAGVSQSPRYKVTKRGQDVTLRCDPISSHATLYWYQQALGQGPEFLTYFNYEAQPDKSGLPSDRFSAERPEGSISTLTIQRTEQRDSAMYRCASSLASGPYNEQFFGPGTRLTVL.

The gene calls are TRBV3-1 and TRBJ2-4; the match to TRBD1 covers 7 bases. In germline, CDR1 is LGHDT, CDR2 YNNKEL (reference sequence). There are 17 residues in the CDR3. With V trimmed by 4 bases and J by 1 base, 10 bases remained unmatched. The CDR3 DNA reads TGTGCCAGCAGCCCAAGTCGGACAGGACTGGCCAAAAACATTCAGTACTTC. Translating gives CASSPSRTGLAKNIQYF.

As regards this clonotype: Compared with germline, one end of the junction differs, possibly owing to a read error. The chain is built from TRBV6-5 and TRBJ2-7, with D tentatively TRBD1 or TRBD2 (6 bases each). Germline CDR1 reads MNHEY; CDR2 reads SVGAGI. This CDR3 contains 13 residues. The CDR3 DNA reads as TGCGCCAGCAGGCATACAGGGTTGGGGGGGCAGTACTTC. It specifies CASRHTGLGGQYF.

The V gene is TRBV11-2, the J gene TRBJ2-5, with unresolved D. The V end was cut by 5 bases, the J end by 3 bases, with 7 bases between. Germline CDR1 and CDR2: SGHAT and FQNNGV. The CDR3 is 12 amino acids. CDR3 nucleotide sequence: TGTGCCAGCAGCGCGGCGAAAGAGACCCAGTACTTC. It codes for CASSAAKETQYF.

Regarding this clonotype: A much larger clone is a single base away; this may be a read error. The chain uses TRBV6-1 and TRBJ2-7; tentatively, D is TRBD2 (6 bases). The CDR3 totals 15 residues. The ends were cut back, 4 bases at V and 2 bases at J, with 15 bases in the middle. Germline V gives CDR1 MNHNS, CDR2 SASEGT. The CDR3: CASSAISGSPYEQYF. DNA of the CDR3: TGTGCCAGCAGTGCCATTAGCGGTAGCCCCTACGAGCAGTACTTC.

This clonotype has a count of ten or more. This rearrangement joins TRBV7-9 to TRBJ2-2; no clear D gene. The CDR3 is made up of 13 amino acids. Germline V CDR1 and CDR2: SEHNR, FQNEAQ (reference sequence). Trimming removed 3 bases from V and 3 bases from J, with 5 bases in between. CDR3 nucleotide sequence: TGTGCCAGCAGCTTCGCACACACCGGGGAGCTGTTTTTT. Residues: CASSFAHTGELFF.

This clonotype showed up many times. The chain employs TRBV2 and TRBJ2-7; D is uncertain. CDR1 is SNHLY and CDR2 is FYNNEI in the germline V gene. The germline V and J ends were trimmed by 7 bases and 0 bases, with 13 bases remaining between them. The CDR3 spans 14 residues. CDR3 amino acids: CASTGRSSSYEQYF. The CDR3 bases are TGTGCCAGCACCGGACGGTCGAGCTCCTACGAGCAGTACTTC.

On this clonotype itself: A read error is possible here, since a much larger clone lies one base away. V is TRBV6-1 and J is TRBJ1-6, with D unresolved. This CDR3 comprises 13 residues. V shed 1 base and J shed 10 bases, with 8 bases lying between them. Germline loops: CDR1 MNHNS, CDR2 SASEGT. The CDR3 protein is CASSEEAISPLHF. CDR3 nucleotide sequence: TGTGCCAGCAGTGAAGAGGCCATCTCACCCCTCCACTTT.

This clonotype was found many times. The J gene is TRBJ2-1, the V gene TRBV6-1, with 7 bases identical to TRBD2. Germline V gene lookup returns CDR1 MNHNS and CDR2 SASEGT. Germline trimming cut 6 bases from V and 3 bases from J; bases unmatched to any gene: 2. The CDR3 length is 13 residues. CDR3 sequence reads: CASRGGFYNEQFF. The CDR3 DNA reads as TGTGCCAGCAGGGGAGGGTTCTACAATGAGCAGTTCTTC.

As to this clonotype: One end of the junction is discordant with germline, which a read error may explain. The genes are TRBV7-9 and TRBJ2-1; 7 positions match TRBD2. The V gene's germline CDR1 is SEHNR and CDR2 FQNEAQ (reference sequence). The CDR3 is 15 amino acids. DNA of the CDR3: TGTGCCGGCAGCACGAGCGGGGCCGACTACAATGAGCAGTTCTTC. Translated: CAGSTSGADYNEQFF. The full variable domain, with the rest looked up from reference TRBV7-9 and TRBJ2-1, is DTGVSQNPRHKITKRGQNVTFRCDPISEHNRLYWYRQTLGQGPEFLTYFQNEAQLEKSRLLSDRFSAERPKGSFSTLEIQRTEQGDSAMYLCAGSTSGADYNEQFFGPGTRLTVL.

A remark on this clonotype: A much more abundant neighbour one base away suggests this may be a read error. The V and J genes are TRBV7-6 and TRBJ2-1, with D hard to call. This CDR3 has 12 amino acids. The germline V gene has CDR1 SGHVS and CDR2 FNYEAQ. The V and J ends lost 5 bases and 12 bases respectively, with 14 bases between them. CDR3 sequence reads: CASSRLSWGQFF. The CDR3, as DNA: TGTGCCAGCAGCCGACTGTCCTGGGGGCAGTTCTTC. Complete variable domain (other parts from reference TRBV7-6 and TRBJ2-1): GAGVSQSPRYKVTKRGQDVALRCDPISGHVSLYWYRQALGQGPEFLTYFNYEAQQDKSGLPNDRFSAERPEGSISTLTIQRTEQRDSAMYRCASSRLSWGQFFGPGTRLTVL.